This TCR beta chain was recorded in a study of identical twins. Whole-study findings and limits: Beta out-of-frame sequences showed weaker excess twin sharing. The study based its conclusions on cross-sectional statistical analysis and did not follow the same donors.

Each CDR3 protein is one row after TCRdb ran MiXCR on the 5' RACE reads. The profile shows fewer than 800,000 distinct CDR3 sequences, just over 7% of them singletons. As concerns this clonotype: Its antigen remains unknown.

This CDR3 spans 12 amino acids. Germline V lookup: CDR1 DFQATT, CDR2 SNEGSKA (reference sequence). V shed 8 bases and J shed 8 bases, with 18 bases lying between them. The same specimen was also included in a second study, on yellow fever vaccine responses in identical twins.

This TCR derives from a woman younger than 30 in good health. The chain uses TRBV20-1 and TRBJ1-2; a weak D match, TRBD1 (5 bases). Sequenced: PBMCs. CDR3 in amino acids: CSPTAGDWGYTF. DNA of the CDR3: TGCAGTCCAACGGCGGGGGATTGGGGCTACACCTTC.